Following are 5 T cell receptor beta chains from one sample sequenced in a study of OX40 agonist ivuxolimab in advanced cancers. Receptor libraries were prepared by the immunoSEQ multiplex PCR assay. The table comes from immuneACCESS by way of TCRdb, which keeps in-frame sequences with V and J called. Part of the clones is missing from these tables; in studies checked, under half for an unresolved V gene and the rest for unknown reasons. This sample holds fewer than 25,000 clones; around nine tenths were observed only once. The ten largest make up roughly 50% of the sample. The source was CD4+ or CD8+ T cells sorted from blood, collected in a trial of the OX40 agonist ivuxolimab. All receptors come from an adult with an advanced solid tumor such as melanoma, head and neck, liver or kidney cancer.

The chain links TRBV19 to TRBJ1-5; no definite D call. The CDR3 consists of 11 residues. V dropped 8 bases and J dropped 9 bases, with 11 bases sitting between them. In germline, CDR1 is LNHDA, CDR2 SQIVND (reference sequence). The CDR3 bases are TGTGCCAGTGGTGAATATGTGCCCCAGCATTTT. Protein: CASGEYVPQHF.

CDR3 sequence reads: CASSSTLTDRVVYEQYF. Here the CDR3 DNA reads TGTGCCAGCAGCTCAACACTAACGGACAGGGTGGTCTACGAGCAGTACTTC. This chain uses TRBV11-2 with TRBJ2-7; 8 bases are a match to TRBD1. CDR1 and CDR2 (germline): SGHAT, FQNNGV. Losses at the gene ends were 4 bases for V and 3 bases for J; bases not matched to a gene: 14. The CDR3 has 17 amino acids.

The gene calls are TRBV28 and TRBJ2-7; D unresolved. The CDR3 is 14 amino acids. Germline CDR1 and CDR2: MDHEN and SYDVKM. The ends were cut back, 5 bases at V and 2 bases at J, with 13 bases in the middle. The CDR3 coding sequence is TGTGCCAGCAGTCCCCGAGCAGCCCCCTACGAGCAGTACTTC. Its translation: CASSPRAAPYEQYF.

J is TRBJ2-3 and V is TRBV11-3, with 11 bases that match TRBD1. CDR3 size: 15 residues. Losses at the gene ends were 5 bases for V and 4 bases for J; bases not matched to a gene: 5. CDR1 SGHNT and CDR2 YENEEA come from the germline V gene. CDR3 region: CASSPRTGGSDTQYF. DNA of the CDR3: TGTGCCAGCAGCCCCAGGACAGGGGGCTCAGATACGCAGTATTTT.

This clone has just a few counts. This chain joins TRBV30 and TRBJ2-6; possibly TRBD1 or TRBD2 for D (5 bases each). From germline, CDR1 is GTSNPN and CDR2 SVGIG (reference sequence). CDR3 length: 16 residues. V lost 4 bases to trimming and J lost 2 bases, with 15 bases between them. The CDR3, as DNA: TGTGCCTGGATTGGGGGTGGGATTACTGGGGCCAACGTCCTGACTTTC. It codes for CAWIGGGITGANVLTF.